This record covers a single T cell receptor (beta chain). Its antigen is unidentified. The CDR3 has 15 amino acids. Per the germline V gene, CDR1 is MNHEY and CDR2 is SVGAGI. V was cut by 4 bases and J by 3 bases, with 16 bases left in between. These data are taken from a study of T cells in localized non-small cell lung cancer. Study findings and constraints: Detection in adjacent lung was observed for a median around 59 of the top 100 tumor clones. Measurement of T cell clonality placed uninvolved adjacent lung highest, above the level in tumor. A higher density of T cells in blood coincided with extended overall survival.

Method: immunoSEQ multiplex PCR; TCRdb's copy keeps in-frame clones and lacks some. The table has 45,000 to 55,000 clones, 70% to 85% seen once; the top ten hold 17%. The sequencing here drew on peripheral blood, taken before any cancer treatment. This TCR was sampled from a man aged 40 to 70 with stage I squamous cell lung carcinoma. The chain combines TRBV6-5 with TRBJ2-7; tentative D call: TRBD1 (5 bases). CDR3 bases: TGTGCCAGCAGTTCACCCTACAGGTCCGGCTACGAGCAGTACTTC. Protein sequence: CASSSPYRSGYEQYF.